The subject of this entry is one T cell receptor beta chain. This clonotype showed up just a few times. Its antigen remains undetermined. No much larger clone is present one base from it, and per-base qualities are unavailable. The sample originates from a study of response to subunit inactivated influenza vaccine (dated by TCRdb to about 2018). In terms of the full investigation: The study used deep quantitative T cell receptor repertoire profiling to track responses to a trivalent subunit inactivated influenza vaccine. The investigation overall reported the following: The authors suggested that each seasonal influenza vaccination may recruit only a limited number of new T cells.

Reading the germline V gene (reference sequence) gives CDR1 LNHNV and CDR2 YYDKDF. Ends trimmed: V by 8 bases, J by 10 bases; bases unmatched to a gene: 8. Measured from the cysteine to the phenylalanine, the CDR3 is 13 residues long. The sequence is cut down to CDR3 DNA, 39 bases in frame from base 1. Library preparation employed RT-PCR. This sample was sequenced with an Illumina HiSeq 2500. Clones were called with MiXCR by TCRdb after fastp trimmed the public reads at Q25, and only in-frame beta chains were retained. Entries are consolidated by CDR3 protein sequence, retaining the most common genes and DNA. A total of about 800,000 distinct CDR3 sequences appear in this sample, about 20% of them only once. 10% of the sample belongs to the ten largest clones.

This TCR came from a man aged 50 or older who received an inactivated influenza vaccine. Donor details come from another sample of the same person, matched by shared clones. The chain employs TRBV15 and TRBJ2-1, and 10 junction bases match TRBD2. The input for sequencing was PBMCs from blood, taken 5 days after vaccination. This receptor carries the CDR3 CATRIAGGREQFF. The DNA sequence is given as TGTGCCACCCGGATAGCGGGGGGCCGGGAGCAGTTCTTC.